The 5 T cell receptor beta chains in this list originate from one sample, sequenced in a study of shared clonotypes between healthy human individuals. Naive CD8 cells, CD45RO-negative and positively selected for CCR7, excluded terminally differentiated effector memory CD45RA+ cells. Clones were read by immunoSEQ multiplex PCR, and TCRdb kept only the in-frame ones, dropping some. Among hundreds of thousands of clones listed, 96% were seen once. Material: naive CD8+ T cells sorted from blood. These receptors all stem from a man aged 25-40 years in good health.

The chain links TRBV10-3 to TRBJ2-7, with 11 bases that match TRBD2. V lost 10 bases, J lost 2 bases, and 7 bases stayed unmatched. Germline assignment: CDR1 ENHRY and CDR2 SYGVKD. This CDR3 has 14 amino acids. The CDR3 region is CATKTSGTAYEQYF. In DNA form, the CDR3 reads TGTGCCACCAAGACTAGCGGGACAGCCTACGAGCAGTACTTC.

This clone was detected only once. The V and J genes are TRBV7-9 and TRBJ2-7; 8 nucleotides align to TRBD1. The ends lost 5 bases at V and 2 bases at J; junction bases unmatched: 2. This CDR3 region has 13 residues. Germline lookup yields CDR1 SEHNR and CDR2 FQNEAQ (reference sequence). CDR3 loop: CASSRGQAYEQYF. CDR3 sequence (DNA): TGTGCCAGCAGCCGGGGACAGGCCTACGAGCAGTACTTC.

This clone has just a few counts. The chain recombines TRBV5-1 with TRBJ2-7; D perhaps matches TRBD1 (6 bases). The CDR3 is made up of 13 amino acids. Germline assignment: CDR1 SGHRS and CDR2 YFSETQ. Trimming left V 5 bases short and J 2 bases short, with 11 bases between. Here the CDR3 DNA reads TGCGCCAGCAGAGGCGGACAGACCTACGAGCAGTACTTC. It encodes CASRGGQTYEQYF.

The chain is built from TRBV2 and TRBJ2-7; D unclear. This CDR3 spans 13 amino acids. Trimming took 8 bases from V and 0 from J, leaving 11 bases between them. The germline V gene has CDR1 SNHLY and CDR2 FYNNEI. CDR3 region: CASLSSGSYEQYF. For the CDR3, the DNA is TGTGCCAGCTTGTCTTCGGGCTCCTACGAGCAGTACTTC.

The rearrangement joins TRBV9 to TRBJ1-1; 10 nucleotides match TRBD1. The CDR3 totals 14 residues. Trimming removed 4 bases from V and 4 bases from J; junction bases left unmatched: 4. Looked up from germline, CDR1 is SGDLS and CDR2 is YYNGEE. CDR3 DNA: TGTGCCAGCAGCCCTGGGACAGGGGTCACTGAAGCTTTCTTT. Amino acid sequence: CASSPGTGVTEAFF.